Listed below are T cell receptor beta chains from one sample, sequenced in a study of OX40 agonist ivuxolimab in advanced cancers. TCRdb's table, derived via immunoSEQ multiplex PCR, lists solely in-frame clones and lacks some. The sample includes 85,000 to 95,000 clones, about 91% of them seen just once. The sample was CD4+ or CD8+ T cells sorted from blood, taken in a trial of the OX40 agonist ivuxolimab. These receptors all stem from an adult with an advanced solid tumor such as melanoma, head and neck, liver or kidney cancer. Both conserved end residues are part of each CDR3. A D gene is named only where the DNA matches it firmly. Clone size, where shown, is once, few, many, or a class for clones that have expanded.

>NA|NA|TRBV14|TRBJ2-5
TGTGCCAGCAGCCCCTTGGGATGGGAAGAGACCCAGTACTTC
CASSPLGWEETQYF
>once|TRBD2|TRBV30|TRBJ2-1
TGTGCCTGGAGTGTAAAGGCGGGAGTGGGGACGGGCAATGAGCAGTTCTTC
CAWSVKAGVGTGNEQFF
>NA|TRBD2|TRBV5-4|TRBJ2-7
TGTGCCAGCAGCTTGGGAAGGACTAGCGGGAGGGCCGTGAGCGAGCAGTACTTC
CASSLGRTSGRAVSEQYF
>NA|TRBD1|TRBV9|TRBJ2-3
TGTGCCAGCAGCGTAGAGGGGCAGGGGGCTGGAGATACGCAGTATTTT
CASSVEGQGAGDTQYF
>NA|NA|TRBV6-4|TRBJ2-3
TGTGCCATCCACTGCCAGCAAATTAGCACAGATACGCAGTATTTT
CAIHCQQISTDTQYF
>NA|NA|TRBV30|TRBJ2-7
TGTGCCTGGAGTGCCGGACAGATATACGAGCAGTACTTC
CAWSAGQIYEQYF
>NA|NA|TRBV19|TRBJ2-7
TGTGCCAGTAGTATGCGGGAAACTGACGAGCAGTACTTC
CASSMRETDEQYF
>few|TRBD2|TRBV18|TRBJ2-7
TGTGCCAGCTCACTCGCGACTAGCGGGATTGACGAGCAGTACTTC
CASSLATSGIDEQYF
>NA|NA|TRBV18|TRBJ2-7
TGTGCCAGCTCCGCCTCAGGACAGCCGGCGCAGTACTTC
CASSASGQPAQYF
>NA|NA|TRBV28|TRBJ2-7
TGTGCCAGCTCGACTAGAGATCGGACCTACGAGCAGTACTTC
CASSTRDRTYEQYF
>NA|NA|TRBV4-3|TRBJ2-1
TGCGCCAGCAGCCAAGATTATACAGGGATACGGTTCAATGAGCAGTTCTTC
CASSQDYTGIRFNEQFF
>NA|TRBD1|TRBV5-4|TRBJ2-2
TGTGCCAGCAGGGCAGGGGGCGTCGGCACCGGGGAGCTGTTTTTT
CASRAGGVGTGELFF
>NA|NA|TRBV5-8|TRBJ2-5
TGTGCCAGCGGATGGGGAGCCACGGGAGAGACCCAGTACTTC
CASGWGATGETQYF
>NA|NA|TRBV18|TRBJ1-5
TGTGCCAGCTCACCAACGGATGGCAATCAGCCCCAGCATTTT
CASSPTDGNQPQHF
>NA|NA|TRBV6-1|TRBJ2-1
TGTGCCAGCAGTGAAGATCTCTGGACAGCGTCCTACAATGAGCAGTTCTTC
CASSEDLWTASYNEQFF
>once|NA|TRBV7-2|TRBJ1-5
TGTGCCAGCAGCTTCCTCTCGGGGCAGCCCCAGCATTTT
CASSFLSGQPQHF
>NA|NA|TRBV4-2|TRBJ2-3
TGTGCCAGCAGCCAAGATGTGACCGCCACAGATACGCAGTATTTT
CASSQDVTATDTQYF
>NA|TRBD1|TRBV5-1|TRBJ1-4
TGCGCCAGCAGCGGTGGGACAGGGGGTGATGAAAAACTGTTTTTT
CASSGGTGGDEKLFF
>NA|TRBD1|TRBV4-3|TRBJ1-3
TGCGCCAGCAGCCAGAGGGGACAGGGGGGAAACACCATATATTTT
CASSQRGQGGNTIYF
>NA|TRBD1|TRBV4-1|TRBJ2-7
TGCGCCAGCAGCCCTCACGGGACAGGGGTTATGTACGAGCAGTACTTC
CASSPHGTGVMYEQYF
>NA|TRBD2|TRBV5-4|TRBJ2-2
TGTGCCAGCAGCCTGCCGGGACTAGCGGGAGCCGGGGAGCTGTTTTTT
CASSLPGLAGAGELFF
>NA|NA|TRBV7-2|TRBJ2-5
TGTGCCAGCAGCTTGTCCGGACTCCAAGAGACCCAGTACTTC
CASSLSGLQETQYF
>NA|NA|TRBV7-2|TRBJ2-3
TGTGCCAGCACCATTGGACAGTTCACAGATACGCAGTATTTT
CASTIGQFTDTQYF
>NA|NA|TRBV6-5|TRBJ2-7
TGTGCCAGCAGTAACCCGGGACTTAACTACGAGCAGTACTTC
CASSNPGLNYEQYF
>NA|TRBD1|TRBV7-9|TRBJ1-1
TGTGCCAGCAGCCGACAGGGGAACACTGAAGCTTTCTTT
CASSRQGNTEAFF
>NA|NA|TRBV19|TRBJ1-1
TGTGCCAGTAGTATACTAGGGGATGGCACTGAAGCTTTCTTT
CASSILGDGTEAFF
>NA|TRBD1|TRBV6-6|TRBJ1-2
TGTGCCAGCAGACGCGGACAGGGGGATGGCTACACCTTC
CASRRGQGDGYTF
>NA|NA|TRBV28|TRBJ1-3
TGTGCCAGCAGTTTAGGCGTGGGCGGTGGAAACACCATATATTTT
CASSLGVGGGNTIYF
>NA|NA|TRBV4-1|TRBJ1-5
TGCGCCAGCAGCCAAGACTTGGGTCAGTACGGTCAGCCCCAGCATTTT
CASSQDLGQYGQPQHF
>NA|NA|TRBV14|TRBJ2-5
TGTGCCAGCAGCCAGGGACTGCAGACCCAGTACTTC
CASSQGLQTQYF
>NA|NA|TRBV20-1|TRBJ1-2
TGCAGTGCAACGACTGATTATGGCTACACCTTC
CSATTDYGYTF
>NA|TRBD1|TRBV18|TRBJ1-4
TGTGCCAGCTCACCACGGAACAGGGGCGGGGAAAAACTGTTTTTT
CASSPRNRGGEKLFF
>NA|NA|TRBV11-3|TRBJ2-1
TGTGCCAGCAGCTCCGTTTGGGCAGGGCACAATGAGCAGTTCTTC
CASSSVWAGHNEQFF
>NA|TRBD1|TRBV5-1|TRBJ1-1
TGCGCCAGCAGCCAGGGGGAGGGTGAAGCTTTCTTT
CASSQGEGEAFF
>NA|NA|TRBV5-4|TRBJ2-3
TGTGCCAGCAGCCCCGGAGGCAGGATTACAGATACGCAGTATTTT
CASSPGGRITDTQYF
>NA|NA|TRBV9|TRBJ1-1
TGTGCCAGCAGCGCCGGACTGATGAACACTGAAGCTTTCTTT
CASSAGLMNTEAFF
>NA|NA|TRBV4-2|TRBJ2-7
TGTGCCAGCGGCCAAGACCCCTTTCGGACTGCCGAGAAGCAGTACTTC
CASGQDPFRTAEKQYF
>NA|NA|TRBV10-3|TRBJ2-5
TGTGCCACGGCTTGGGGGGAGCAAGAGACCCAGTACTTC
CATAWGEQETQYF
>NA|NA|TRBV4-3|TRBJ2-5
TGCGCCAGCAGCCAAGACAGGGGAGGTGGAGAGACCCAGTACTTC
CASSQDRGGGETQYF
>NA|TRBD1|TRBV18|TRBJ2-2
TGTGCCAGCTCACCACCAACAGGGGGGACAGCGAACACCGGGGAGCTGTTTTTT
CASSPPTGGTANTGELFF
>NA|NA|TRBV6-1|TRBJ1-5
TGTGCCAGCAGCTCGAACGCCAATCAGCCCCAGCATTTT
CASSSNANQPQHF
>NA|NA|TRBV15|TRBJ1-4
TGTGCCACCAGCAGAGATGAAGCTCCGGGACAATGGGAAAAACTGTTTTTT
CATSRDEAPGQWEKLFF
>NA|NA|TRBV7-9|TRBJ2-7
TGTGCCAGCAGCCAAAGTACGGGTTCTACCGAGCAGTACTTC
CASSQSTGSTEQYF
>NA|NA|TRBV28|TRBJ1-4
TGTGCCAGCAGTTCCCCCCCAGGGCGGAATGAAAAACTGTTTTTT
CASSSPPGRNEKLFF
>NA|NA|TRBV11-2|TRBJ2-7
TGTGCCAGCAGCTTAGACAGGTTAACCAACGAGCAGTACTTC
CASSLDRLTNEQYF
>NA|NA|TRBV7-9|TRBJ2-7
TGTGCCAGCAGCTCCTTAGGGGGTTCCTACGAGCAGTACTTC
CASSSLGGSYEQYF
>NA|NA|TRBV6-1|TRBJ2-3
TGTGCCAGCAGTGAAGCGCCCCGTAATACGCAGTATTTT
CASSEAPRNTQYF
>once|NA|TRBV18|TRBJ1-1
TGTGCCAGCTCACCAGTGACAGCGAACACTGAAGCTTTCTTT
CASSPVTANTEAFF
>NA|NA|TRBV6-1|TRBJ2-6
TGTGCCAGCAGTGGAACAGCTAGTAACTCTGGGGCCAACGTCCTGACTTTC
CASSGTASNSGANVLTF
>NA|TRBD1|TRBV7-2|TRBJ1-3
TGTGCCAGCAGACCCCCCGCGGGACAGGGGCATAACACCATATATTTT
CASRPPAGQGHNTIYF
>NA|NA|TRBV6-5|TRBJ2-1
TGTGCCAGCAGACCCGCCGAGGGACCCCAGATCCGATTCTTC
CASRPAEGPQIRFF